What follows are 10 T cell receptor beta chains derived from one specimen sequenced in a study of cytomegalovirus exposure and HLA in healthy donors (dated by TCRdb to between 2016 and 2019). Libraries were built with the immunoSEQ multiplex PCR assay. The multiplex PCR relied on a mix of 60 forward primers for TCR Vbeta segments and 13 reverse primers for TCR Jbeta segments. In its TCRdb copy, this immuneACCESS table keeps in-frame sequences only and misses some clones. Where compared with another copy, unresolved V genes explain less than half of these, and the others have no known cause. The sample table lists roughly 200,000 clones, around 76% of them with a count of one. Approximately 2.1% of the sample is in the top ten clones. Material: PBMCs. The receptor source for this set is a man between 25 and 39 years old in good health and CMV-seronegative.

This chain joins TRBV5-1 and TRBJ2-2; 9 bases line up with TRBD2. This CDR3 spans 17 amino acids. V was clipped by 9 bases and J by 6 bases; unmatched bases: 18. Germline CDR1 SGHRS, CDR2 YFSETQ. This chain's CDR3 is CATTTGGSGSLAGELFF. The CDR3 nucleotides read TGCGCCACCACTACGGGAGGTAGCGGGAGTCTGGCCGGGGAGCTGTTTTTT.

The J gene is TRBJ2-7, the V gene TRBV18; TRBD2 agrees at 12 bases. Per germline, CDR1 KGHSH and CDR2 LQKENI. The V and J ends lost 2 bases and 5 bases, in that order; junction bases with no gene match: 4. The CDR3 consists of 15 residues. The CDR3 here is CASSPLASGRDEQYF. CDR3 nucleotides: TGTGCCAGCTCACCATTGGCTAGCGGGAGGGACGAGCAGTACTTC.

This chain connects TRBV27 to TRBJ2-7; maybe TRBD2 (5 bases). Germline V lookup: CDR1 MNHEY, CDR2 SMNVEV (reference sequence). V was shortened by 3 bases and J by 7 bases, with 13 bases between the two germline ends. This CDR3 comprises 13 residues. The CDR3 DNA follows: TGTGCCAGCAGTTTGAGTCTAGCTGGGGAGCAGTACTTC. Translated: CASSLSLAGEQYF.

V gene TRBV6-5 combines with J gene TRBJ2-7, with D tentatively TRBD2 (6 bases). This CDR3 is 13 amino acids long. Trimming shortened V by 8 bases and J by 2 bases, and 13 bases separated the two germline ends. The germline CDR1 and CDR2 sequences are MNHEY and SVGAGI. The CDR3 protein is CASQSSVTYEQYF. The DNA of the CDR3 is TGTGCCAGCCAATCTAGCGTAACCTACGAGCAGTACTTC.

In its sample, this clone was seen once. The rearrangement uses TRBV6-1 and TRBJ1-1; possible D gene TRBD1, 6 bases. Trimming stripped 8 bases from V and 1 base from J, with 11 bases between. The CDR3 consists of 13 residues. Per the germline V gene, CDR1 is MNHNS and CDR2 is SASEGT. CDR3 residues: CASSGTSNTEAFF. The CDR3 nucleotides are TGTGCCAGCTCCGGGACATCGAACACTGAAGCTTTCTTT.

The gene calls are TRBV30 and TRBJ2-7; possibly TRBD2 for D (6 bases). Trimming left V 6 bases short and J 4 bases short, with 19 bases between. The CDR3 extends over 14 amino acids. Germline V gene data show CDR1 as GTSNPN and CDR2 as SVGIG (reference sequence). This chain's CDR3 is CACHRDSGAYEQYF. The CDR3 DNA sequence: TGTGCCTGCCACCGGGACTCCGGGGCTTACGAGCAGTACTTC.

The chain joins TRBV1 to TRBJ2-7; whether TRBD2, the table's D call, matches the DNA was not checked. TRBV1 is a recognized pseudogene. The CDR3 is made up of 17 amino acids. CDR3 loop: CTSSQDGSGTSGYEQYF. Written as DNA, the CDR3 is TGCACCAGCAGCCAAGATGGATCCGGGACTAGCGGTTACGAGCAGTACTTC.

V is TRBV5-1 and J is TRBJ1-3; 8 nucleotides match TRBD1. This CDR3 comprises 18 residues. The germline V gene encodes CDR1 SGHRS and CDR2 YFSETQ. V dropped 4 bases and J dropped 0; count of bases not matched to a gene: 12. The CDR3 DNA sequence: TGCGCCAGCAGCCCTAACGAACAGGGGGTCTACTCTGGAAACACCATATATTTT. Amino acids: CASSPNEQGVYSGNTIYF.

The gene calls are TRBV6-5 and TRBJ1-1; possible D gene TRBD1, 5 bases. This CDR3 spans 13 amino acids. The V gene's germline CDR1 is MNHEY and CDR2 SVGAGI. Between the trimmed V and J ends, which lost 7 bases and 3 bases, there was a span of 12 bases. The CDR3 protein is CASTRQYDTEAFF. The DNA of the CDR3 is TGTGCCAGCACCCGACAGTATGACACTGAAGCTTTCTTT.

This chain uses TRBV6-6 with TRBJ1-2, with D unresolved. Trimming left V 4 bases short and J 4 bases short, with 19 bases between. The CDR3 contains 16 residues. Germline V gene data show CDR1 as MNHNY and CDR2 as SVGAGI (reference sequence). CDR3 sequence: CASSSTGEGSGYGYTF. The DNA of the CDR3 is TGTGCCAGCAGTTCGACGGGAGAGGGTTCTGGCTATGGCTACACCTTC.